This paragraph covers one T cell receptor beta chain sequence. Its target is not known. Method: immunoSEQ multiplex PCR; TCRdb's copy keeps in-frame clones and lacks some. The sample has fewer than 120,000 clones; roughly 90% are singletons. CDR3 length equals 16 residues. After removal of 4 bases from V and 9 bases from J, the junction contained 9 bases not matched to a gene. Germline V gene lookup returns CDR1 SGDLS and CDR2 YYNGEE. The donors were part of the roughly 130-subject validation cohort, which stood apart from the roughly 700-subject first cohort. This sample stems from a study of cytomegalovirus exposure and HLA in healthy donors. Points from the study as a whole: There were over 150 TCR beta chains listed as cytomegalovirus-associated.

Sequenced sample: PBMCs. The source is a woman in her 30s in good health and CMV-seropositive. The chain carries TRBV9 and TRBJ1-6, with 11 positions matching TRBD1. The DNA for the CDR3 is TGTGCCAGCAGCCGCGATTCCGGGACAGGGGGTTCACCCCTCCACTTT. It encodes CASSRDSGTGGSPLHF.